This entry features one T cell receptor beta chain sequence. Per the authors' pipeline: Amplification of reference gene primers provided the estimated nucleated cell counts. This table comes from immunoSEQ multiplex PCR, and its TCRdb copy is limited to in-frame clones, with some not included. The DNA was the basis for D and trimming; V, J and clone size are from that table. The sample has about 250,000 clones, nearly 90% seen once. Germline V gene data show CDR1 as LNHDA and CDR2 as SQIVND (reference sequence). There are 14 residues in the CDR3. The V segment lost 4 bases and the J segment 8 bases; nucleotides outside the gene matches: 4. This specimen belongs to a study of blood T cell repertoires in COVID-19.

The sequenced sample was PBMCs or T cells enriched from blood (not recorded which). This TCR came from a young woman with acute COVID-19. The chain has TRBV19 and TRBJ2-1; 11 bases fit TRBD1. This CDR3 reads CASSTGTGGDEQFF. In nucleotides, the CDR3 is TGTGCCAGTAGTACCGGGACAGGGGGTGATGAGCAGTTCTTC. Together with reference TRBV19 and TRBJ2-1, the CDR3 gives the full variable domain: DGGITQSPKYLFRKEGQNVTLSCEQNLNHDAMYWYRQDPGQGLRLIYYSQIVNDFQKGDIAEGYSVSREKKESFPLTVTSAQKNPTAFYLCASSTGTGGDEQFFGPGTRLTVL.